This T cell receptor beta chain was found in a study of T cells in Graves' hyperthyroidism and ophthalmopathy. Authors of the study amplified TCR beta CDR3 regions from RNA transcripts. The TCR CDR3 first-round RT-PCR relied on the HTBI primer set. One entry per CDR3 protein results from TCRdb running MiXCR on the multiplex PCR reads. Counted here are fewer than 400,000 distinct CDR3 sequences, approximately 14% occurring once; the ten biggest clones make up approximately 30%. J lost 5 bases, V lost 8 bases, and 6 bases had no gene match. The CDR3 extends over 13 amino acids. This clonotype was detected a few times.

The sequencing input was blood. The gene calls are TRBV12-3 or TRBV12-4 and TRBJ1-5; the match to TRBD1 covers 7 bases. This TCR was sampled from a woman younger than 30 with Graves' hyperthyroidism that later progressed to Graves' ophthalmopathy. Written as DNA, the CDR3 is TGTGCCAGCGGGACAGTTGAATATCAGCCCCAGCATTTT. The encoded protein is CASGTVEYQPQHF.